This record concerns one TCR beta chain sequence. CDR1 is SGHRS, CDR2 YFSETQ, per germline. The CDR3 runs 16 residues. Trimming cost V 4 bases and J 5 bases, with 19 bases left between them. Profiling relied on immunoSEQ multiplex PCR, and the TCRdb table lists in-frame clones only, not all of them. The data contain about 150,000 clones, approximately 87% of them seen just once; the ten biggest clones take up about 6%. These data come from a study of blood T cell repertoires in COVID-19. On the study more broadly: Acute and convalescent COVID-19 specimens originated in the United States, Italy and Spain. From T cells, B-cell-depleted T cells, or PBMCs came the material, which was cDNA or gDNA.

The clonotype comes from a man older than 75 with acute or convalescent COVID-19. Sequenced: peripheral blood. The rearrangement joins TRBV5-1 to TRBJ2-1, with TRBD1 as a possible D gene (5 bases). CDR3 sequence reads: CASSQGAVVGNNEQFF. The CDR3 DNA is TGCGCCAGCAGCCAAGGGGCGGTCGTGGGAAACAATGAGCAGTTCTTC.